This record looks at one T cell receptor beta chain sequence and its context. The repertoire was sequenced with immunoSEQ multiplex PCR; TCRdb's copy has only in-frame clones and lacks some. This table has some 500,000 clones, 85% to 90% appearing once. Treatment noted: some 20 received Ad26.COV2.S at low or high dose, single or two shots; several received placebo; per-sample allocation not given. Specimen acquisition occurred on day 63 following the initial vaccine or placebo injection. This person who donated was an adult of 18-55 years in Boston. Its platform was an Ad26 vector, and its expressed antigen was Wuhan-strain SARS-CoV-2 spike. CDR3 size: 23 residues. Trimming removed 5 bases from V and 3 bases from J, with 40 bases in between. Germline V gives CDR1 SGHVS, CDR2 FQNEAQ. These data belong to a study of Ad26.COV2.S vaccination and SARS-CoV-2 variants. For the study at large: The donor was enrolled in the Ad26.COV2.S arm of the COV1001 trial. The authors gave Ad26.COV2.S intramuscularly, either once or twice 56 days apart.

The V and J genes are TRBV7-8 and TRBJ2-5, with TRBD2 as a possible D gene (5 bases). The sample consisted of peripheral blood, taken in a trial of Ad26.COV2.S vaccine versus placebo. The clonotype was recovered from a person between 18 and 65 years old who received the Ad26.COV2.S COVID-19 vaccine or a placebo. DNA of the CDR3: TGTGCCAGCAGCGGAGTTTTCCAGTTTCTGGGAGAGAGTGCGGACGGAGTTAAAGAGACCCAGTACTTC. Protein: CASSGVFQFLGESADGVKETQYF.